This T cell receptor beta chain derives from a study of blood T cell repertoires in COVID-19. The CDR3 is 18 amino acids. Germline V gives CDR1 LGHNT, CDR2 FRNRAP. V lost 3 bases and J 6 bases, leaving 23 bases between the germline ends. Per the original methods: Amplification from reference gene primers served as the basis for estimated nucleated cell counts. Clones were read by immunoSEQ multiplex PCR, and TCRdb kept only the in-frame ones, dropping some. V and J calls and clone size are given by that table; D and trimming were obtained from the DNA. Of roughly 330,000 clones listed, 80% to 90% are singletons.

V is TRBV12-5 and J is TRBJ1-4, with D tentatively TRBD1 (5 bases). This TCR was sampled from a woman aged 50 to 65 with acute or convalescent COVID-19. Source material: peripheral blood. The CDR3 DNA reads as TGTGCTAGTGGTTTAGTTCTGGGGACTGGGGGTTTTTATGAAAAACTGTTTTTT. Protein: CASGLVLGTGGFYEKLFF. Full variable domain (outside the CDR3, taken from reference TRBV12-5 and TRBJ1-4): DARVTQTPRHKVTEMGQEVTMRCQPILGHNTVFWYRQTMMQGLELLAYFRNRAPLDDSGMPKDRFSAEMPDATLATLKIQPSEPRDSAVYFCASGLVLGTGGFYEKLFFGSGTQLSVL.